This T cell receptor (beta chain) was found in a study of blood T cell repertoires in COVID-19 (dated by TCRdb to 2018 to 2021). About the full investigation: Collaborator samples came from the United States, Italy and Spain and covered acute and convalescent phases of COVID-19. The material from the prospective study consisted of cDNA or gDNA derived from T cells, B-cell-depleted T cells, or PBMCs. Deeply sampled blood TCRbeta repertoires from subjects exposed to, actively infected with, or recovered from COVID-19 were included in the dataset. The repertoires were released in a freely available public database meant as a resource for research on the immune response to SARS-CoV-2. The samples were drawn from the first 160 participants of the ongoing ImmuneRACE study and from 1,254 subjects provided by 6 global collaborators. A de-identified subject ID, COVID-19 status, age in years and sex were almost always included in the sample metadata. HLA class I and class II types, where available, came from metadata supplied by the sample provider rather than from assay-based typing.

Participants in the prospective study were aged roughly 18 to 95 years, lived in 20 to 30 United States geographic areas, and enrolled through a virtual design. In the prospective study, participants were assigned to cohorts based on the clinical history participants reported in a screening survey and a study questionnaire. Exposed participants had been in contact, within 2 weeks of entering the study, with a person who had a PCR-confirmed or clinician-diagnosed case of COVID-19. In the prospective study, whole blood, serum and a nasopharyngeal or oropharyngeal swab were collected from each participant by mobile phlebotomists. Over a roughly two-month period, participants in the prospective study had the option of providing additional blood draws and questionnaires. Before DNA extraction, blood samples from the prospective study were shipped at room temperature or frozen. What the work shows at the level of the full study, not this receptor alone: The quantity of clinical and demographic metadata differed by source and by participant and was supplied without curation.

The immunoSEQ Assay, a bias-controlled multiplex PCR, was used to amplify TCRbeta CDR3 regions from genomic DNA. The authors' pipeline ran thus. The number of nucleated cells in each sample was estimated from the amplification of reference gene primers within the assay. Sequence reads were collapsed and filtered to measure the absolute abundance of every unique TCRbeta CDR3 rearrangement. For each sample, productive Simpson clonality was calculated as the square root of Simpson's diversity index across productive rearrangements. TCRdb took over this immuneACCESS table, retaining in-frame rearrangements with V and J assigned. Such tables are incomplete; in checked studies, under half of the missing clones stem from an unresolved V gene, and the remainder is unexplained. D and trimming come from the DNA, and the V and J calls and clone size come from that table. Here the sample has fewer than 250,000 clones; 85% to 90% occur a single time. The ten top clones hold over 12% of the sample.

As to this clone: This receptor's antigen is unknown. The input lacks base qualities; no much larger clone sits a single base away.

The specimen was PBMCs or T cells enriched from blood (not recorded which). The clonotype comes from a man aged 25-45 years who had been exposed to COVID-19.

The DNA reads as follows: TGTGCCAGCAGCGCTCGGACTAGGAACACTGAAGCTTTCTTT. Protein translation: CASSARTRNTEAFF. Recombination linked TRBV7-9 to TRBJ1-1; the D gene assignment is ambiguous. Taken from cysteine to phenylalanine, the CDR3 has 14 residues. Only the CDR3 DNA stays, 42 bases, in frame from base 1. V sheds 5 bases and J sheds 1 base, leaving 11 bases between their ends. Per the germline V gene (reference sequence), SEHNR is the CDR1 and FQNEAQ is the CDR2. This CDR3, with the reference TRBV7-9 and TRBJ1-1 proteins standing in past its ends, gives the full variable domain DTGVSQNPRHKITKRGQNVTFRCDPISEHNRLYWYRQTLGQGPEFLTYFQNEAQLEKSRLLSDRFSAERPKGSFSTLEIQRTEQGDSAMYLCASSARTRNTEAFFGQGTRLTVV.